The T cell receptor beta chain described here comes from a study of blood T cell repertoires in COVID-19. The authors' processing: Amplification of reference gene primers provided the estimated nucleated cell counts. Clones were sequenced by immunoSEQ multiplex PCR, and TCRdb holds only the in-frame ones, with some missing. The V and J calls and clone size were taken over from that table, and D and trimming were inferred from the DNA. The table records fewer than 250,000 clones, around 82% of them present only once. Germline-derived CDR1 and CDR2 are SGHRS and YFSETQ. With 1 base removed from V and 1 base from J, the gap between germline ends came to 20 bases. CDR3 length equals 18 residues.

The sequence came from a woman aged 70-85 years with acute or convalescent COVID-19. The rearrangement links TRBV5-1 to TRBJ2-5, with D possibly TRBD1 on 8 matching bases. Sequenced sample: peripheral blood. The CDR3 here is CASSLQPQRGQVQETQYF. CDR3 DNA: TGCGCCAGCAGCTTGCAACCCCAGCGGGGACAGGTCCAAGAGACCCAGTACTTC.